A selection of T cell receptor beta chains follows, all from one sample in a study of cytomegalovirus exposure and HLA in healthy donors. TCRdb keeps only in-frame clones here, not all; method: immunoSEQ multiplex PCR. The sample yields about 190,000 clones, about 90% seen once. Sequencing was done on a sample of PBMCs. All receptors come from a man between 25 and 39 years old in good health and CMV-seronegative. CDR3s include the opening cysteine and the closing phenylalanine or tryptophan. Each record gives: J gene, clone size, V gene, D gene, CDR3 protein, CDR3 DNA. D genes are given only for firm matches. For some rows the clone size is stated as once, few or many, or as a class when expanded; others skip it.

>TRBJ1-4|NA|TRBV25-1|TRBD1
CASSGGGTGEKLFF
TGTGCCAGCAGTGGTGGAGGGACAGGAGAAAAACTGTTTTTT
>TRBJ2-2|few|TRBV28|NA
CASSFWQGSTGELFF
TGTGCCAGCAGTTTTTGGCAGGGATCGACCGGGGAGCTGTTTTTT
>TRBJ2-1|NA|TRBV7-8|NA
CARLGCDYSYNEQFF
TGTGCCAGACTAGGCTGTGACTACTCCTACAATGAGCAGTTCTTC
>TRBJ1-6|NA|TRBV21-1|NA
CASSERPPLHF
TGTGCCAGCAGCGAGCGCCCCCCCCTCCACTTT
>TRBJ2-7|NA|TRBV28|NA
CASRTELPYEQYF
TGTGCCAGCAGAACAGAACTCCCCTACGAGCAGTACTTC
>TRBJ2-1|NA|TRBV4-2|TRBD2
CASGILAGGYNEQFF
TGTGCCAGCGGGATACTAGCGGGAGGCTACAATGAGCAGTTCTTC
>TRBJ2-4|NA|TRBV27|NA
CASSLHGGPAKNIQYF
TGTGCCAGCAGTCTTCACGGAGGCCCAGCCAAAAACATTCAGTACTTC
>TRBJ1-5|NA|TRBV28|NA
CASREFWRSSNQPQHF
TGTGCCAGCAGGGAGTTTTGGAGGAGTAGCAATCAGCCCCAGCATTTT
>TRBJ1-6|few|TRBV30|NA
CAWSGGRNNSPLHF
TGTGCCTGGAGTGGGGGCAGGAATAATTCACCCCTCCACTTT
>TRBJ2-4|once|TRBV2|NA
CANSEVVQENIQYF
TGTGCCAACAGTGAAGTGGTCCAGGAAAACATTCAGTACTTC
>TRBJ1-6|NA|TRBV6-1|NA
CASSEQQATNNSPLHF
TGTGCCAGCAGTGAACAGCAGGCCACAAATAATTCACCCCTCCACTTT
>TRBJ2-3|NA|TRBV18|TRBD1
CASSPGQGPTDTQYF
TGTGCCAGCTCCCCGGGACAGGGGCCAACAGATACGCAGTATTTT
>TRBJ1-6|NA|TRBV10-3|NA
CAISARDFTAGSPLHF
TGTGCCATCAGTGCCCGGGACTTTACGGCGGGGTCACCCCTCCACTTT
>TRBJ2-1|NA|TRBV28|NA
CASSLSSGVGGNEQFF
TGTGCCAGCAGTTTAAGTTCTGGGGTAGGGGGCAATGAGCAGTTCTTC
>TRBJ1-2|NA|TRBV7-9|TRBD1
CASSRASGGQTNYGYTF
TGTGCCAGCAGCCGAGCGTCAGGGGGCCAGACTAACTATGGCTACACCTTC
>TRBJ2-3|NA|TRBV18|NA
CASSLSTDTQYF
TGTGCCAGCTCACTATCCACAGATACGCAGTATTTT
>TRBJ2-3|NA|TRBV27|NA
CASSPEGGRETDTQYF
TGTGCCAGCAGTCCCGAGGGGGGGCGAGAGACAGATACGCAGTATTTT
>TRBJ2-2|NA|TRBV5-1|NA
CASSLLGRETGELFF
TGCGCCAGCAGCTTGCTGGGACGGGAGACCGGGGAGCTGTTTTTT
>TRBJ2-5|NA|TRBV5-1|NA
CASNLDITIQETQYF
TGCGCCAGCAACCTGGACATTACAATTCAAGAGACCCAGTACTTC
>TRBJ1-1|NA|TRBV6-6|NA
CASSHQRGTEAFF
TGTGCCAGCAGCCACCAACGCGGCACTGAAGCTTTCTTT
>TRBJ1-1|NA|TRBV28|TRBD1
CASSPPGQGAHRTEAFF
TGTGCCAGCAGTCCACCGGGACAGGGGGCGCATAGAACTGAAGCTTTCTTT
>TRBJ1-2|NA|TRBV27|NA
CASSAGSGGYTF
TGTGCCAGCAGCGCAGGGTCTGGTGGCTACACCTTC
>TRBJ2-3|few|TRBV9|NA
CASSVAGGEGTQYF
TGTGCCAGCAGCGTAGCAGGAGGCGAGGGTACGCAGTATTTT
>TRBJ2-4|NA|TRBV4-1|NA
CASSQDNRGAKNIQYF
TGCGCCAGCAGCCAAGATAATAGGGGGGCCAAAAACATTCAGTACTTC
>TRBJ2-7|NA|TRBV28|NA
CASSLAGKAYEQYF
TGTGCCAGCAGTTTAGCCGGGAAGGCCTACGAGCAGTACTTC
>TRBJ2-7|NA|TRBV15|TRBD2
CATARGGADYEQYF
TGTGCCACCGCTCGGGGGGGCGCGGATTACGAGCAGTACTTC
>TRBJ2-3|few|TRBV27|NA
CASRVEGGTDTQYF
TGTGCCAGCAGAGTCGAGGGTGGGACAGATACGCAGTATTTT
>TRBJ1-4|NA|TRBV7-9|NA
CASSLVGGEKLFF
TGTGCCAGCAGCTTAGTGGGGGGAGAAAAACTGTTTTTT
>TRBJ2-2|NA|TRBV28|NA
CASSLGWTGELFF
TGTGCCAGCAGTCTAGGTTGGACCGGGGAGCTGTTTTTT
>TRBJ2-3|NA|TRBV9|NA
CASSVGIAGSTDTQYF
TGTGCCAGCAGCGTAGGAATTGCGGGAAGCACAGATACGCAGTATTTT
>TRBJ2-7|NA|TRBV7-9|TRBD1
CASSSPPGQGISYEQYF
TGTGCCAGCAGTTCACCGCCGGGACAGGGGATCTCCTACGAGCAGTACTTC